Here is one T cell receptor beta chain with its context. What it binds is unknown. Clones were sequenced by immunoSEQ multiplex PCR, and TCRdb holds only the in-frame ones, with some missing. The repertoire consists of 120,000 or so clones, with 86% occurring once and the leading ten covering 13%. The data stem from a study of PD-1 blockade in mismatch repair-deficient tumors. Study-wide background: Enrolled about 2012-2016, patients had progressing, pretreated mismatch repair-deficient cancers of 12 types. Study observations and caveats: Tumor-resident clones, often absent from pretreatment blood, expanded after pembrolizumab and then contracted.

The V and J ends lost 2 bases and 3 bases respectively, with 1 base between them. The germline V gene has CDR1 ENHRY and CDR2 SYGVKD. The CDR3 extends over 11 amino acids. This sample comprised peripheral blood, obtained 44 weeks after starting pembrolizumab. The J gene is TRBJ2-5, the V gene TRBV10-3, with D unclear. This receptor was obtained from an adult with mismatch repair-deficient cancer. The CDR3 DNA reads TGTGCCATCAGTGAGAAAGAGACCCAGTACTTC. Residues: CAISEKETQYF.